Below, one T cell receptor beta chain is given with its context. What it binds is not known. This specimen comes from a study of T cell repertoires in cytomegalovirus infection. Whole-study results and caveats: Dominating the ex vivo response were TCR beta clonotypes that were CMV-specific and HLA-C-restricted.

A single record per CDR3 protein comes from TCRdb applying MiXCR to the reads. The table has about 460,000 distinct CDR3 sequences, roughly 12% seen once. There are 15 residues in the CDR3. V lost 4 bases to trimming and J lost 1 base, with 13 bases between them. The V gene's germline CDR1 is SQVTM and CDR2 ANQGSEA. This chain uses TRBV29-1 with TRBJ2-2; TRBD1 is a possible D gene (5 bases). The receptor's source is a human donor in good health (CMV status not recorded). Some clones in this sample may be carry-over from other donors' samples. Sequencing was carried out using PBMCs. The CDR3 sequence: CSVVGQGVNTGELFF. For the CDR3, the DNA is TGCAGCGTTGTCGGGCAAGGGGTGAACACCGGGGAGCTGTTTTTT.